A single sample gave rise to the 7 T cell receptor beta chains below, sequenced in a study of Graves' ophthalmopathy and Graves' hyperthyroidism. Researchers took RNA transcripts and amplified TCR beta CDR3 regions from them. HTBI primers primed a first-round RT-PCR, and a second-round multiplex PCR followed. Each CDR3 protein gets one entry after TCRdb re-called the multiplex PCR reads with MiXCR. The sample consists of 300,000 or so distinct CDR3 sequences, 15% to 20% of them appearing once. Sequencing was carried out using peripheral blood. The receptors here all came from an adult man with Graves' ophthalmopathy.

The chain combines TRBV5-1 with TRBJ1-2; maybe TRBD1 (6 bases). This CDR3 has 17 amino acids. The germline V and J ends were trimmed by 0 bases and 0 bases, with 15 bases remaining between them. Per the germline V gene, CDR1 is SGHRS and CDR2 is YFSETQ. The CDR3 region has the DNA TGCGCCAGCAGCTTGGCCGGACAGAAGTTCTCTAACTATGGCTACACCTTC. This translates into CASSLAGQKFSNYGYTF.

This clonotype was recorded at least ten times. The chain recombines TRBV30 with TRBJ2-7; possibly TRBD2 for D (6 bases). CDR3 size: 15 residues. CDR1 is GTSNPN and CDR2 is SVGIG in the germline V gene (reference sequence). Between the trimmed V and J ends, which lost 0 bases and 3 bases, there was a span of 15 bases. The CDR3 reads CAWSVGSGLGYEQYF. CDR3 in DNA: TGTGCCTGGAGTGTAGGGTCGGGACTGGGCTACGAGCAGTACTTC. Based on the CDR3 plus reference TRBV30 and TRBJ2-7, the full variable domain is SQTIHQWPATLVQPVGSPLSLECTVEGTSNPNLYWYRQAAGRGLQLLFYSVGIGQISSEVPQNLSASRPQDRQFILSSKKLLLSDSGFYLCAWSVGSGLGYEQYFGPGTRLTVT.

J is TRBJ2-5 and V is TRBV11-2, with D tentatively TRBD2 (6 bases). Germline values: CDR1 SGHAT, CDR2 FQNNGV. Between the trimmed V and J ends, which lost 4 bases and 2 bases, there was a span of 17 bases. CDR3 length: 16 amino acids. CDR3 in amino acids: CASSSPPGVRQETQYF. CDR3 in DNA: TGTGCCAGCAGCTCCCCTCCGGGAGTAAGGCAAGAGACCCAGTACTTC.

This clonotype was picked up many times. V is TRBV6-1 and J is TRBJ2-7; D remains ambiguous. Germline values: CDR1 MNHNS, CDR2 SASEGT. This CDR3 is 13 amino acids long. With 4 bases removed from V and 3 bases from J, the gap between germline ends came to 10 bases. The CDR3 sequence is CASSASRFYEQYF. The CDR3 DNA reads TGTGCCAGCAGTGCCTCAAGATTCTACGAGCAGTACTTC.

There are many counts of this clonotype. The chain combines TRBV7-9 with TRBJ2-7; D remains ambiguous. The germline gives CDR1 SEHNR, CDR2 FQNEAQ (reference sequence). The CDR3 runs to 15 residues. The V end lost 1 base, the J end lost 0 bases, and 10 bases lay between the germline ends. The CDR3 nucleotides read TGTGCCAGCAGCTTAGAGCCAGCTAGCTCCTACGAGCAGTACTTC. Translation gives CASSLEPASSYEQYF.

A word on this clonotype: Compared with germline, one end of the junction differs, possibly owing to a read error. The chain recombines TRBV7-2 with TRBJ1-3; the D gene is possibly TRBD1 (5 bases). The CDR3 totals 12 residues. Germline CDR1 and CDR2: SGHTA and FQGNSA. For the CDR3, the DNA is TGTGCCAGCATCTTAGGGGAAAACACCATATTTTTT. This sequence encodes CASILGENTIFF. The whole variable domain, filled in from reference TRBV7-2 and TRBJ1-3, reads GAGVSQSPSNKVTEKGKDVELRCDPISGHTALYWYRQSLGQGLEFLIYFQGNSAPDKSGLPSDRFSAERTGGSVSTLTIQRTQQEDSAVYLCASILGENTIFFGEGSWLTVV.

This clonotype was seen many times. A single base separates this from a much larger clone, so it may be a read error. The gene calls are TRBV5-1 and TRBJ1-1, with a possible D match to TRBD1 (6 bases). This CDR3 has 14 residues. V was clipped by 4 bases and J by 1 base, with 11 bases between them. Germline V gives CDR1 SGHRS, CDR2 YFSETQ. CDR3 protein: CASSQGHTNTEAFF. DNA of the CDR3: TGCGCCAGCAGCCAGGGACATACGAACACTGAAGCTTTCTTT.